This entry describes one T cell receptor beta chain. Its recognized antigen is unknown. A much bigger clone sits one base away, suggesting this may be a read error. The data are from a study of human T cells and chemical hapten exposure (dated by TCRdb to the early 2020s). Describing the broader study: For sensitization, 2% DPC in acetone was applied to a 2 cm by 2 cm area of upper inner arm skin. Patients additionally received weekly therapeutic DPC doses to the scalp throughout the roughly 23-week study period. Patch testing on the upper back used Finn chambers containing 0.01% DPC, with scoring done after 6 days according to International Contact Dermatitis Research Group standards. The patient cohort, mostly female, included alopecia areata with under or over 50% scalp involvement, alopecia totalis and alopecia universalis. Libraries were pooled for sequencing, and per-sample TCR yields varied mainly because of small differences in library volumes within the pool. In alopecia patients, the study followed how the peripheral blood TCR repertoire changed in vivo over primary and secondary sensitization to diphenylcyclopropenone (DPC), a hapten. Blood samples were taken from patients before sensitization (week 0) and then at 2, 6 and about 24 weeks after DPC sensitization. Under 30 alopecia patients gave blood for TCR sequencing at one to four time points (pre-sensitization, 2, 6 and 24 weeks). Findings and caveats that apply to the study as a whole: The number of PT1 expanded TCRs positively correlated with patch test score, significant at thresholds 8, 16 and 32 but not 4. Significantly more large CDR3 similarity clusters were formed by expanded TCRs than by pre-sensitization or healthy control sets, consistent with antigen-driven responses. Because all patients had alopecia, a presumed autoimmune disease, the immune response of the patients might differ from that of healthy individuals. DPC sensitization did not change how many TCRs were above 1 in 1000 frequency, and no evidence was found of alterations in global repertoire structure. After repeated subsampling, the strength of the expansion versus patch-test correlation and the threshold at which it became significant changed.

The time point label corresponds to: pre-sensitization, week 0. The intended sense of this specimen's treatment or condition label: therapeutic diphenylcyclopropenone sensitization with weekly scalp DPC. At every patch-test visit, the blood draw took place before the patch test was put on. Patients were considered eligible if aged 18 to 70, diagnosed with alopecia and deemed suitable for DPC therapy, and patients were excluded if pregnant. Total RNA was extracted from unfractionated whole blood that had been collected in Tempus Blood RNA tubes. Library preparation was by RACE. The sequencer listed for this sample is NextSeq 500. Library preparation attached unique molecular identifiers to individual cDNA molecules for quantitative, reproducible TCR counting. Both TCR alpha and TCR beta chains were sequenced from each blood RNA sample. Per the source publication's procedure: The median number of TCRs per sample was approximately 93,000, ranging from about 20,000 to 690,600. V, J and CDR3 annotation of the TCR reads was performed with the Decombinator software suite. Every sample was subsampled to the same number of TCRs (28,000) for the PS versus PT1 abundance plots. Expanded TCRs were defined as absent before sensitization and observed at least eight times at the 2-week time point. Using fastp at Q25 and MiXCR, TCRdb reprocessed the public reads and kept productive beta chains. Here each entry gathers all rows of one CDR3 protein and keeps the most common genes and DNA. It is TCRdb's table, rather than the study itself, that gives the V and J calls and clone size. The sample table holds 87,000 or so distinct CDR3 sequences, of which roughly 9.1% were seen once. The ten largest make up more than 3% of the sample.

The sequence derives from a woman between 40 and 50 years old with alopecia areata. Some clones in this sample may be carry-over from other donors' samples. Sequencing used whole blood, obtained in connection with sensitization to the hapten diphenylcyclopropenone (DPC).

The CDR3 region reads CASRQEGYEQYF. The DNA reads as follows: TGTGCCAGCAGGCAAGAGGGGTACGAGCAGTACTTC. The rearranged chain carries TRBV3-1 and TRBJ2-7; the D gene is possibly TRBD1 or TRBD2, with 5 bases matching each. According to the germline V gene (reference sequence), CDR1 reads LGHDT and CDR2 reads YNNKEL. Its CDR3 holds 12 amino acids, cysteine through phenylalanine. Of all the DNA, just the CDR3 is kept, 36 bases in frame from base 1.